Listed here is a single T cell receptor beta chain. These data are taken from a study of T cell responses to AZD1222 COVID-19 vaccine. Sequencing used immunoSEQ multiplex PCR; TCRdb keeps in-frame clones, though not all of them. The table records roughly 120,000 clones, about 88% of them present only once. Looked up from germline, CDR1 is SGHTA and CDR2 is FQGNSA. The CDR3 length is 16 residues. Trimming left V 4 bases short and J 2 bases short, with 15 bases between. The V gene is TRBV7-2, the J gene TRBJ1-3; TRBD1 is a possible D gene (5 bases). The input for sequencing was peripheral blood, taken on day 0 of AZD1222 vaccination. The sequence came from an adult in good health. CDR3 protein: CASSSWTGTAGNTIYF. The CDR3 DNA sequence: TGTGCCAGCAGCTCATGGACCGGGACGGCTGGAAACACCATATATTTT.